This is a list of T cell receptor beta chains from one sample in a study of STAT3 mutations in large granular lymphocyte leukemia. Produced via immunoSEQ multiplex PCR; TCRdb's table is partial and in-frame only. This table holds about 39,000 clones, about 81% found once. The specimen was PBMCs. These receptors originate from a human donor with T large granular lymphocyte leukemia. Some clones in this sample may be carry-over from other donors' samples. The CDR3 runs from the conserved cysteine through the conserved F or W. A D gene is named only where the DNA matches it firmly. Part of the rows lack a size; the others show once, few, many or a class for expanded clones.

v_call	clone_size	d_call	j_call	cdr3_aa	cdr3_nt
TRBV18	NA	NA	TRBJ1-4	CASSPGATNEKLFF	TGTGCCAGCTCACCAGGCGCAACTAATGAAAAACTGTTTTTT
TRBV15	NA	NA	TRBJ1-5	CATSRVPGQPQHF	TGTGCCACCAGCAGAGTGCCTGGTCAGCCCCAGCATTTT
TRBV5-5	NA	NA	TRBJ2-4	CASSLVGDIQYF	TGTGCCAGCAGCTTGGTGGGCGACATTCAGTACTTC
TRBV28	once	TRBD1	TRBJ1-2	CASSPGTGVNYGYTF	TGTGCCAGCAGTCCCGGGACAGGCGTTAACTATGGCTACACCTTC
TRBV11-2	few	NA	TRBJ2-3	CASSLGGAIGDTQYF	TGTGCCAGCAGCTTGGGGGGGGCTATTGGAGATACGCAGTATTTT
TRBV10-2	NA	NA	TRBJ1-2	CASSEEFTANYGYTF	TGCGCCAGCAGTGAGGAATTTACAGCTAACTATGGCTACACCTTC
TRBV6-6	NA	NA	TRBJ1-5	CASSSGANNQPQHF	TGTGCCAGCAGTTCGGGGGCTAACAATCAGCCCCAGCATTTT
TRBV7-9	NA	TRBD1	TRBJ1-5	CASSPGTGANQPQHF	TGTGCCAGCAGCCCCGGGACAGGAGCCAATCAGCCCCAGCATTTT
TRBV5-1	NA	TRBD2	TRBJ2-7	CASSHGLAGPYEQYF	TGCGCCAGCAGCCATGGACTAGCGGGACCCTACGAGCAGTACTTC
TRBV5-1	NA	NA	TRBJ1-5	CASSLAGQEPQHF	TGCGCCAGCAGCTTGGCAGGGCAGGAGCCCCAGCATTTT
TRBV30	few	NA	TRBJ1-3	CAWSGNTIYF	TGTGCCTGGAGCGGAAACACCATATATTTT
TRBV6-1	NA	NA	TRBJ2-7	CASRGRRDYEQYF	TGTGCCAGCAGGGGCCGAAGGGATTACGAGCAGTACTTC
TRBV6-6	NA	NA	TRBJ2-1	CASRLTGRSYNEQFF	TGTGCCAGCAGATTAACAGGGCGCTCCTACAATGAGCAGTTCTTC
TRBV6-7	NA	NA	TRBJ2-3	CASKYRRDTDSTDTQYF	TGTGCCAGCAAGTACCGGCGGGACACCGATAGCACAGATACGCAGTATTTT
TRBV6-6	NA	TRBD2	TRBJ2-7	CASSASGSYEQYF	TGTGCCAGCAGTGCTAGCGGCTCCTACGAGCAGTACTTC
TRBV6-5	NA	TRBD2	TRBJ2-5	CASSRGTTGETQYF	TGTGCCAGCAGCCGCGGGACTACGGGGGAGACCCAGTACTTC
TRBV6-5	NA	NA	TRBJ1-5	CASSPQAVGNQPQHF	TGTGCCAGCAGCCCCCAGGCGGTGGGCAATCAGCCCCAGCATTTT
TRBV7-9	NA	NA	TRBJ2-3	CASSLVVQYTDTQYF	TGTGCCAGCAGCTTAGTGGTCCAGTACACAGATACGCAGTATTTT
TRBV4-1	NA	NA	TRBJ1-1	CASSNPGHLNTEAFF	TGCGCCAGCAGCAATCCGGGACACTTGAACACTGAAGCTTTCTTT
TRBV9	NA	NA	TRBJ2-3	CASSPSTDTQYF	TGTGCCAGCAGCCCCTCCACAGATACGCAGTATTTT
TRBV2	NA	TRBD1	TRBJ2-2	CASRRDRGFTGELFF	TGTGCCAGCAGAAGGGACAGGGGCTTCACCGGGGAGCTGTTTTTT
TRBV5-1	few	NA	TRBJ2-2	CASSLGTDRFF	TGCGCCAGCAGCTTGGGGACAGACCGGTTTTTT
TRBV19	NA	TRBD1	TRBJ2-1	CASSTRGDRGYNEQFF	TGTGCCAGTAGCACCCGGGGGGACAGGGGCTACAATGAGCAGTTCTTC
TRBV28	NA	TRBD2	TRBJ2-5	CASSLRGLAGETQYF	TGTGCCAGCAGTCTCCGGGGACTAGCGGGAGAGACCCAGTACTTC
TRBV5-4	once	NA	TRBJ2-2	CASTVMQGGTGELFF	TGTGCCAGCACCGTTATGCAGGGTGGCACCGGGGAGCTGTTTTTT
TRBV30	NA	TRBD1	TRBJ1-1	CAWSVRFRGLGTEAFF	TGTGCCTGGAGTGTACGATTCAGGGGGCTTGGCACTGAAGCTTTCTTT
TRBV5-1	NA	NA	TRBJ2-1	CASSLVRGNEQFF	TGCGCCAGCAGCTTGGTTCGAGGCAATGAGCAGTTCTTC
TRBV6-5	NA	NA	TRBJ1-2	CASSYSLGAVYGYTF	TGTGCCAGCAGTTACTCCCTGGGGGCGGTCTATGGCTACACCTTC
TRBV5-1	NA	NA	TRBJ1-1	CASSFSTGGTEAFF	TGCGCCAGCAGCTTTTCCACCGGAGGGACTGAAGCTTTCTTT
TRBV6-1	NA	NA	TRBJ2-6	CASSPRGANVLTF	TGTGCCAGCAGTCCGCGTGGGGCCAACGTCCTGACTTTC
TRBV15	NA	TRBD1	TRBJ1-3	CATSRARTGEDTIYF	TGTGCCACCAGCAGAGCTCGGACAGGGGAGGACACCATATATTTT
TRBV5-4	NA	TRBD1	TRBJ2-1	CASSARQGGYNEQFF	TGTGCCAGCAGCGCCCGACAGGGGGGGTACAATGAGCAGTTCTTC
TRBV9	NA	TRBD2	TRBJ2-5	CASTWGSGGSQETQYF	TGTGCCAGCACATGGGGGAGCGGGGGCTCGCAAGAGACCCAGTACTTC
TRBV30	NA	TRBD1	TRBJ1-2	CAWSPRGQSDGYTF	TGTGCCTGGAGTCCCCGGGGACAGTCCGATGGCTACACCTTC
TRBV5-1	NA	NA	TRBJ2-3	CASSMAGPPDTQYF	TGCGCCAGCAGCATGGCGGGGCCCCCAGATACGCAGTATTTT
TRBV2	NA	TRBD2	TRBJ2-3	CASRRGGGAVRADTQYF	TGTGCCAGCAGAAGGGGCGGGGGGGCCGTAAGGGCAGATACGCAGTATTTT
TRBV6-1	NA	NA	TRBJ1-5	CASSGWGGPGGLGQPQHF	TGTGCCAGCAGTGGTTGGGGAGGACCGGGGGGGCTGGGACAGCCCCAGCATTTT
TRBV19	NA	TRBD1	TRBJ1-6	CASSIKGAPTYNSPLHF	TGTGCCAGTAGTATAAAGGGGGCACCAACGTATAATTCACCCCTCCACTTT
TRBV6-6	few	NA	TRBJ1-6	CASSYSQGSNSPLHF	TGTGCCAGCAGTTACTCACAGGGATCTAATTCACCCCTCCACTTT
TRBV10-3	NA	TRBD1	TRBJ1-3	CAIKDRAGNTIYF	TGTGCCATCAAAGACAGGGCTGGAAACACCATATATTTT
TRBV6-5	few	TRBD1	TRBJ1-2	CASSSPLRTGEDGYTF	TGTGCCAGCAGTTCGCCCTTGAGGACAGGGGAGGATGGCTACACCTTC
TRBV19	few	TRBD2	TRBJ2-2	CASSIQTGGAGELFF	TGTGCCAGTAGTATACAAACGGGGGGGGCCGGGGAGCTGTTTTTT
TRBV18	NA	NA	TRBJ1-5	CASSPPNQPQHF	TGTGCCAGCTCACCCCCTAATCAGCCCCAGCATTTT